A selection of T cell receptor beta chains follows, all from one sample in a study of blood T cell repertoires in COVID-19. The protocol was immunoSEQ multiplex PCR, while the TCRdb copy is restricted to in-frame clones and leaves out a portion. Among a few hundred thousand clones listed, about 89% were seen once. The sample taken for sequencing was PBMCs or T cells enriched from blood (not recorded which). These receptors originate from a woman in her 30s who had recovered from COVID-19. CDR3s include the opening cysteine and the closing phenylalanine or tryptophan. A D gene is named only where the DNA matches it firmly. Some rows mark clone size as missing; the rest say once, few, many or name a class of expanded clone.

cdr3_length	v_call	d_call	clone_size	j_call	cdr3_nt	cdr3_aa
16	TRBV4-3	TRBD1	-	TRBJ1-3	TGCGCCAGCAGCCAGGAATATACAGGGGCTGGAAACACCATATATTTT	CASSQEYTGAGNTIYF
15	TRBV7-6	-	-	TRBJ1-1	TGTGCCAGCAGCTTAGGGGCACAAATGAACACTGAAGCTTTCTTT	CASSLGAQMNTEAFF
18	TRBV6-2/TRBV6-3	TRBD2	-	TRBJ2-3	TGTGCCAGCAGTTACTCTCCTTTACTAGCGGGAATTACAGATACGCAGTATTTT	CASSYSPLLAGITDTQYF
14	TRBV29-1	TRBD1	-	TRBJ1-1	TGCAGCGTTGAATTTCCACAGGGGTCCACTGAAGCTTTCTTT	CSVEFPQGSTEAFF
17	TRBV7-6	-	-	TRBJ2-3	TGTGCCAGCAGCTTAGGGCTAGCGAGAACCCTCACAGATACGCAGTATTTT	CASSLGLARTLTDTQYF
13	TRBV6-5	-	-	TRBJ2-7	TGTGCCAGCAGCCGGACAGTCTCCTACGAGCAGTACTTC	CASSRTVSYEQYF
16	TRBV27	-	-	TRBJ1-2	TGTGCCAGCAGTTTGTCGGGGGGAGGGACTCCCTATGGCTACACCTTC	CASSLSGGGTPYGYTF
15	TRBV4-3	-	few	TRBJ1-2	TGCGCCAGCAGCCAAGATTTAGCAGCAAACTATGGCTACACCTTC	CASSQDLAANYGYTF
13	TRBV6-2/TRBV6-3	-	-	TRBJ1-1	TGTGCCAGCAGTTATCCGCGGGCAGGGGCAGCTTTCTTT	CASSYPRAGAAFF
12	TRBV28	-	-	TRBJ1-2	TGTGCCCACCGAGGGTACCTGGATGGCTACACCTTC	CAHRGYLDGYTF
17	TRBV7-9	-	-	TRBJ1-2	TGTGCCAGCAGCTTAGAGGCAGGGGTACCATCTAACTATGGCTACACCTTC	CASSLEAGVPSNYGYTF
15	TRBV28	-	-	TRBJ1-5	TGTGCCAGCAGTCCTAACTCACGGGGCAATCAGCCCCAGCATTTT	CASSPNSRGNQPQHF
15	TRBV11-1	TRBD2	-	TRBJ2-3	TGTGCCAGCAGCCCAAACACGGGAGGCGCAGATACGCAGTATTTT	CASSPNTGGADTQYF
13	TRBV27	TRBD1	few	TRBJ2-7	TGTGCCAGCAGTCGGACAGGGAACTACGAGCAGTACTTC	CASSRTGNYEQYF
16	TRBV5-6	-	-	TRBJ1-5	TGTGCCAGCAGCTTGTTCCCAGGTTTTAGCAATCAGCCCCAGCATTTT	CASSLFPGFSNQPQHF
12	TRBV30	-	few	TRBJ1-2	TGTGCCCGGGACCAACGGAACTATGGCTACACCTTC	CARDQRNYGYTF
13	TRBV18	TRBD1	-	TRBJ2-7	TGTGCCAGCTCACCAGAGACAGGGTGGGAGCAGTACTTC	CASSPETGWEQYF
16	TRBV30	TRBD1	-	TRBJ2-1	TGTGCCTGGAGGGCTACCCGGGACAGGGTCGGCAATGAGCAGTTCTTC	CAWRATRDRVGNEQFF
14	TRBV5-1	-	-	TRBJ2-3	TGCGCCAGCAGCCCGGAGTCGCAGGGAGATACGCAGTATTTT	CASSPESQGDTQYF
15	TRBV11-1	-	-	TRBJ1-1	TGTGCCAGCAGCTTAGATGGTCCGAGGAACACTGAAGCTTTCTTT	CASSLDGPRNTEAFF
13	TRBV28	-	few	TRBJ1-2	TGTGCCAGCAGTCAACAGGGTTTCTATGGCTACACCTTC	CASSQQGFYGYTF
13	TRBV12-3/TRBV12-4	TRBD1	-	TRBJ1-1	TGTGCCAGCAGCGCCAGGGGGGACACTGAAGCTTTCTTT	CASSARGDTEAFF
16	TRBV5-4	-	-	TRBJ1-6	TGTGCCAGCAGCTTGGCTGGGAGGCGTGATAATTCACCCCTCCACTTT	CASSLAGRRDNSPLHF
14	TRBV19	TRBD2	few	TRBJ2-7	TGTCCCTACCGGAGCGGGGTGTGTTCCTACGAGCAGTACTTC	CPYRSGVCSYEQYF
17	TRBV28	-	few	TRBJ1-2	TGTGCCAGCAGTTTGTATACAAACAGGGCGCCTAACTATGGCTACACCTTC	CASSLYTNRAPNYGYTF
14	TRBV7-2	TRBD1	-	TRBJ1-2	TGTGCCAGCAGACGACAGGGGTCTAACTATGGCTACACCTTC	CASRRQGSNYGYTF
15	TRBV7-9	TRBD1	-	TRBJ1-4	TGTGCCAGCAGCAACGGACAGGCTAATAATGAAAAACTGTTTTTT	CASSNGQANNEKLFF
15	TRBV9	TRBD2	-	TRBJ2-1	TGTGCCAGCAGCCAATTGGCGGGAGGCCGGAATGAGCAGTTCTTC	CASSQLAGGRNEQFF
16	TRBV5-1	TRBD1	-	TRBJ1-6	TGCGCCAGCAGCCTGGGACAGTACTTCGATAATTCACCCCTCCACTTT	CASSLGQYFDNSPLHF
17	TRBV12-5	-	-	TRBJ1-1	TGTGCTAGTGGTCCCCGGGGGATCGGGGCCCAGAACACTGAAGCTTTCTTT	CASGPRGIGAQNTEAFF
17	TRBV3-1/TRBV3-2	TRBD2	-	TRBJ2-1	TGTGCCAGCAGCCAAGTCCCGACTAGCGGGAGCGGCAATGAGCAGTTCTTC	CASSQVPTSGSGNEQFF
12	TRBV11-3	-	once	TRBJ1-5	TGTTTAGGTCGGCGGGGTAGGCAGCCCCAGCATTTT	CLGRRGRQPQHF
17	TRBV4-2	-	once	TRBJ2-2	TGTGCCAGCAGCCAAGGGGGGCGCGTTGTCCCCACCGGGGAGCTGTTTTTT	CASSQGGRVVPTGELFF
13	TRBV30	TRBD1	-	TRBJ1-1	TGTGCCTGGAACAGGGGAATGAACACTGAAGCTTTCTTT	CAWNRGMNTEAFF
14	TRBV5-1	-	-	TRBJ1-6	TGCGCCAGCAGCTCTGACAGCAATAATTCACCCCTCCACTTT	CASSSDSNNSPLHF
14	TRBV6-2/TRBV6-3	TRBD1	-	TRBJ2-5	TGTGCCAGCAGTAATCGACAGGGCCAAGAGACCCAGTACTTC	CASSNRQGQETQYF
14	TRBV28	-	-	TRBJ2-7	TGTGCCAGCAGTTTAGGCGGCAGGGCATACGAGCAGTACTTC	CASSLGGRAYEQYF
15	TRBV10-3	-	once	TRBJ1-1	TGTGCCATCAGTGCGGGGGGGGCCCGGGTAGCTGAAGCTTTCTTT	CAISAGGARVAEAFF
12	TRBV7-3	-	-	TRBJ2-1	TGTGCCAGCAGCTTAGGAGGGACCCCGACGTTCTTC	CASSLGGTPTFF
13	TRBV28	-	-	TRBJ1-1	TGTGCCAGCAGTCAGACAGTTCGCACTGAAGCTTTCTTT	CASSQTVRTEAFF
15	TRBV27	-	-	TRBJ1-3	TGTGCCAGCAGTCGGACTGCCATCTCTGGAAACACCATATATTTT	CASSRTAISGNTIYF
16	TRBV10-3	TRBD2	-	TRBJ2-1	TGTGCCATCAGTGGCCGCGGGAGGACGAAGTACAATGAGCAGTTCTTC	CAISGRGRTKYNEQFF
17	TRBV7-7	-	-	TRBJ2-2	TGTGCTAGCAGCTTAGAGAAAGGACAGTTGGACACCGGGGAGCTGTTTTTT	CASSLEKGQLDTGELFF
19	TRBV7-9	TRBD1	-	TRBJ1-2	TGTGCCAGCAGCTCCCTCAATAAGGGGGCGGACAGGGTGTACCGGGGCTACACCTTC	CASSSLNKGADRVYRGYTF
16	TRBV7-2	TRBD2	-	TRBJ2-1	TGTGCCAGCAGCTTATCCCAAAGAACAACTAGCGGGAGCCAGTTCTTC	CASSLSQRTTSGSQFF